This is a list of T cell receptor beta chains from one sample in a study of T cells in Graves' hyperthyroidism and ophthalmopathy. TCRdb ran MiXCR on the multiplex PCR reads and lists one entry per CDR3 protein. This repertoire shows 500,000 to 650,000 distinct CDR3 sequences, 13% to 15% found once; its top ten account for 9.5% to 15%. Specimen: blood. The receptors come from a woman aged 45 to 65 with Graves' ophthalmopathy. Each CDR3 is given with its conserved first and last residue. Each record gives: clone size, V gene, D gene, CDR3 length, J gene, CDR3 DNA, CDR3 protein. The D gene is left open where the match is weak. A clone size is listed for some rows: how often the clone was seen (once, few, many), or a class if it is expanded.

few	TRBV12-3/TRBV12-4	TRBD1	14	TRBJ2-1	TGTGCCAGCAGTTTCCGGGACAGGGGTTTTGAGCAGTTCTTC	CASSFRDRGFEQFF
few	TRBV9	.	11	TRBJ2-3	TGTGCCAGCGAGGCGGCCGGTACGCAGTATTTT	CASEAAGTQYF
few	TRBV6-2/TRBV6-3	.	14	TRBJ1-2	TGTGCCAGCAGTTACGGACTTTTCTTGGAAGGCTACACCTTC	CASSYGLFLEGYTF
many	TRBV28	TRBD1	13	TRBJ1-6	TGTGCCAGCAGTCCCGGACAGGATTCACCCCTCCACTTT	CASSPGQDSPLHF
many	TRBV9	.	14	TRBJ2-1	TGTGCCAGCAGCCACTTGTGGGGCAGGGATGAGCAGTTCTTC	CASSHLWGRDEQFF
many	TRBV7-3	.	17	TRBJ2-1	TGTGCCAGCAGCTTAAGGCTTCGGAGTTACTCCTACAATGAGCAGTTCTTC	CASSLRLRSYSYNEQFF
many	TRBV28	TRBD1	15	TRBJ2-5	TGTGCCAGCACCACCCGGACAGGGGAGAAGGAGACCCAGTACTTC	CASTTRTGEKETQYF
.	TRBV6-1	.	15	TRBJ1-4	TGTGCCAGCAGTTCGGGTTTATACTATAATGAAAAACTGTTTTTT	CASSSGLYYNEKLFF
.	TRBV25-1	.	15	TRBJ2-7	TGTGCCAGCAGTCTCAGAGGGCTAACTATATACGAGCAGTACTTC	CASSLRGLTIYEQYF
many	TRBV28	TRBD2	14	TRBJ2-3	TGTGCCCTTAATTCTGGCGGGGGGACAGATACGCAGTATTTT	CALNSGGGTDTQYF
.	TRBV6-1	.	13	TRBJ1-2	TGTGCCAGCAGTACAGGTCGGGCCTATGGCTACACCTTC	CASSTGRAYGYTF
.	TRBV6-1	.	13	TRBJ1-1	TGTGCCAGTCATGACAGGTTGAACACTGAAGCTTTCTTT	CASHDRLNTEAFF
few	TRBV7-9	TRBD1	13	TRBJ1-1	TGTGCCAGCAGCTTCGAACAGGGGTCTGAAGCTTTCTTT	CASSFEQGSEAFF
many	TRBV6-2/TRBV6-3	TRBD1	16	TRBJ2-5	TGTGCCAGCAGTTACCCCACAGGGGGGATAGGGGAGACCCAGTACTTC	CASSYPTGGIGETQYF
many	TRBV5-1	.	16	TRBJ1-3	TGCGCCAGCAGCTTGGTTTCGGGGAGCTCTGGAAACACCATATATTTT	CASSLVSGSSGNTIYF
.	TRBV28	TRBD2	14	TRBJ2-1	TGTGCCAGCAGTTTAGGGGTACTAGCGGATGAGCAGTTCTTC	CASSLGVLADEQFF
many	TRBV6-5	.	15	TRBJ2-5	TGTGCCAGCAGTTACACGTATAACCCCAGGGAGACCCAGTACTTC	CASSYTYNPRETQYF
many	TRBV7-2	.	16	TRBJ1-5	TGTGCCAGCAGCCACGGGGCCCTTAGTCGCAATCAGCCCCAGCATTTT	CASSHGALSRNQPQHF
many	TRBV5-1	TRBD2	17	TRBJ2-3	TGCGCCAGCAGCTTGGGCCTAGCGGGAACCAACACAGATACGCAGTATTTT	CASSLGLAGTNTDTQYF
.	TRBV9	.	13	TRBJ2-1	TGTGCCAACAGCGTATTCGGGGGGCCTGAGCAGTTCTTC	CANSVFGGPEQFF
many	TRBV7-9	TRBD2	16	TRBJ2-2	TGTGCCAGCAGCTCCCCGACTAGCGAAAACACCGGGGAGCTGTTTTTT	CASSSPTSENTGELFF
many	TRBV2	TRBD1	14	TRBJ1-6	TGTGCCAGCAGTGCCGGGGCAGGGGGTAGGGCCCTCCACTTT	CASSAGAGGRALHF
many	TRBV3-1	.	12	TRBJ2-1	TGTGCCAGCAGCCGGAGGGGGAATGAGCAGTTCTTC	CASSRRGNEQFF
many	TRBV2	.	14	TRBJ1-1	TGTGCCAGCAGTGAGCGGGGAGGGAGCACTGAAGCTTTCTTT	CASSERGGSTEAFF
.	TRBV18	.	14	TRBJ2-3	TGTGCCAGCTCACGTTACAGGGATGCGGATACGCAGTATTTT	CASSRYRDADTQYF
many	TRBV20-1	TRBD1	16	TRBJ1-4	TGCAGTGCTAGAGATCCTTGGACAGGGGGTAATGAAAAACTGTTTTTT	CSARDPWTGGNEKLFF
many	TRBV7-2	.	13	TRBJ2-3	TGTGCCAGCAGCTTAGTTATCCGGGGAGCGCAGTATTTT	CASSLVIRGAQYF